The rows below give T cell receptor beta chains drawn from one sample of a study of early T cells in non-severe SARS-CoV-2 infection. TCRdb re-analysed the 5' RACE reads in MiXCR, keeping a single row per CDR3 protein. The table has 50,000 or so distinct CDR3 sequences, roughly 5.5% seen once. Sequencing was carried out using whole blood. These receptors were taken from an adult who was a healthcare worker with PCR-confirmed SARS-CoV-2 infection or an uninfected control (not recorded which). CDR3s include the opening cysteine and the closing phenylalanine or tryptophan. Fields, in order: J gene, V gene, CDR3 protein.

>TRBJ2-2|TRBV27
CASSFGGGGELFF
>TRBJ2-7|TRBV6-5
CASSYTAPAAGEQYF
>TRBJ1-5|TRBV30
CAWSPGGNQPQHF
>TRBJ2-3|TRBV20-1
CSASKPGLYTQYF
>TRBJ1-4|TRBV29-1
CSVVTNEKLFF
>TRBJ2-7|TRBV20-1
CSAPKRGTSSYEQYF
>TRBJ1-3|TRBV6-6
CASSHGTGLSGNTIYF
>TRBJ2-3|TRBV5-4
CASSSRRGTDTQYF
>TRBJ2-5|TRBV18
CASSPKETQYF
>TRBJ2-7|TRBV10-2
CASSGGAPGVGEQYF
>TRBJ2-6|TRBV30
CAWSVGSGANVLTF
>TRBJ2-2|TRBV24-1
CATSDFNRGGTGELFF
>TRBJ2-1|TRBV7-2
CASSARGSGNEQFF
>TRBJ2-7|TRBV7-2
CASSSRQGGTYEQYF
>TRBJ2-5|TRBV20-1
CSVDRGPQETQYF
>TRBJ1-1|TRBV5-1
CASSLDWGSTEAFF
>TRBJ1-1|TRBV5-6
CASSLDRGPTEAFF
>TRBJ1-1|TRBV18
CASSGTGLENTEAFF
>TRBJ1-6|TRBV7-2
CASSRTGRTYNSPLHF
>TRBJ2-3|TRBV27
CASSFRPGRGRGDTQYF
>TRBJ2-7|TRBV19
CASSTSGTDLYEQYF
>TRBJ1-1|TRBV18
CASSPDLGNTEAFF
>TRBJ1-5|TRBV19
CASSIGGGGIQPQHF
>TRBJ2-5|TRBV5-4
CASRIQFIETQYF
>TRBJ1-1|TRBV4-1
CASSQTRDVWSKAFF
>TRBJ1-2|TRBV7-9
CASSLAGTGGGYTF
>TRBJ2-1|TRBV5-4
CASSLKGGKSYNEQFF
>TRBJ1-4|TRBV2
CASSRDSATTNEKLFF
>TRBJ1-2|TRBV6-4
CASRNSNYGYTF
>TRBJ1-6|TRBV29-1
CSVAGQGNSPLHF
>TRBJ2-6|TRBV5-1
CASSSLPTGASFGANVLTF
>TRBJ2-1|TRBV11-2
CASSLEPTNEQFF
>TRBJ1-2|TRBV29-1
CSVDAGGNYGYTF
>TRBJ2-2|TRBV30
CAWSVGLFSGELFF
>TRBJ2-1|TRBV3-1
CASSQGYNEQFF
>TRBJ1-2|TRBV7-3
CASSRDSLGGYTF
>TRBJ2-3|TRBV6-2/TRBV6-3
CASSYTTGFAQYF
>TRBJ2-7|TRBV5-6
CASSRSTYEQYF
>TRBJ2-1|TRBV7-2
CASSRSQGSSYNEQFF
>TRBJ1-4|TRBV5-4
CASSLGEKLFF
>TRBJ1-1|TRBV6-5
CASSPEKAGGWRTEAFF
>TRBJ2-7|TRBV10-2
CASRVGGGGYEQYF
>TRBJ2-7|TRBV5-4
CASSRAGTGKVYEQYF
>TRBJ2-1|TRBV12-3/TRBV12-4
CASSLINEQFF
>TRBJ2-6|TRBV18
CASSFLWTGRAGANVLTF
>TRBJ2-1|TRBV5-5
CASSSGTSARMNEQFF
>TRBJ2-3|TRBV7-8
CASSQTSDLTDTQYF
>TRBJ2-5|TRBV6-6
CASSYPPDRGHETQYF
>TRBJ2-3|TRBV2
CASRVLAGGGTDTQYF
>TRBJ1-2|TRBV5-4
CASSLDSYGYTF